One sample yielded the 32 T cell receptor beta chains listed below, sequenced in a study of blood T cell repertoires in COVID-19. The table came from immunoSEQ multiplex PCR; TCRdb's copy has only in-frame clones and leaves some out. The sample contains a few hundred thousand clones, 75% to 90% of which appear only once. The sample consisted of PBMCs or T cells enriched from blood (not recorded which). These TCRs come from a man younger than 35 who had recovered from COVID-19.

The chain links TRBV10-3 to TRBJ1-5; no clear D. Germline CDR1 and CDR2: ENHRY and SYGVKD. V was trimmed by 5 bases and J by 6 bases, leaving 11 bases between them. The CDR3 extends over 13 amino acids. DNA for the CDR3: TGTGCCATCAGTACCGATTCGGGTCAGCCCCAGCATTTT. Translating gives CAISTDSGQPQHF.

J is TRBJ2-3 and V is TRBV11-2; 10 positions match TRBD2. CDR3 length equals 16 residues. Germline trimming cut 4 bases from V and 5 bases from J; bases unmatched to any gene: 9. Germline CDR1 and CDR2: SGHAT and FQNNGV. CDR3 sequence (DNA): TGTGCCAGCAGCTGGGGGCTAGCGGGAGCCGAAGATACGCAGTATTTT. This sequence encodes CASSWGLAGAEDTQYF.

The chain has TRBV24-1 and TRBJ1-5; TRBD1 might be the D (6 bases). V was trimmed by 9 bases and J by 6 bases, leaving 17 bases between them. The CDR3 extends over 14 amino acids. Germline CDR1 reads KGHDR; CDR2 reads SFDVKD. This CDR3 reads CATSEEGGTQPQHF. CDR3 bases: TGTGCCACCTCTGAGGAGGGGGGGACTCAGCCCCAGCATTTT.

The chain is built from TRBV5-1 and TRBJ2-5, with 8 bases identical to TRBD2. Germline V gives CDR1 SGHRS, CDR2 YFSETQ. This CDR3 is built from 14 residues. Trimming removed 0 bases from V and 3 bases from J; junction bases left unmatched: 1. The CDR3 DNA follows: TGCGCCAGCAGCTTGGGGCGGGGGGAAGAGACCCAGTACTTC. It is translated as CASSLGRGEETQYF. Full variable domain (rest looked up from reference TRBV5-1 and TRBJ2-5): KAGVTQTPRYLIKTRGQQVTLSCSPISGHRSVSWYQQTPGQGLQFLFEYFSETQRNKGNFPGRFSGRQFSNSRSEMNVSTLELGDSALYLCASSLGRGEETQYFGPGTRLLVL.

This chain joins TRBV9 and TRBJ1-1, with 7 bases fitting TRBD1. V lost 0 bases and J lost 5; bases outside the gene matches: 7. This CDR3 is built from 15 residues. Germline loops: CDR1 SGDLS, CDR2 YYNGEE. The DNA of the CDR3 is TGTGCCAGCAGCGTAGAGGCAGGGGGTAGAACTGAAGCTTTCTTT. Protein: CASSVEAGGRTEAFF.

The chain joins TRBV28 to TRBJ1-4; D is perhaps TRBD1 (5 bases). Deletions cut 5 bases from V and 6 bases from J, with 7 bases between. CDR1 and CDR2 (germline): MDHEN, SYDVKM. The CDR3 loop spans 12 amino acids. The CDR3 sequence is CASSTGYEKLFF. The CDR3 DNA follows: TGTGCCAGCAGTACAGGTTATGAAAAACTGTTTTTT.

Only one count was recorded for this clone. The chain has TRBV6-5 and TRBJ1-5; D is possibly TRBD1 (5 bases). The CDR3 spans 14 residues. V shed 5 bases and J shed 4 bases, with 12 bases lying between them. The germline CDR1 and CDR2 sequences are MNHEY and SVGAGI. The CDR3 protein is CASSRQGINQPQHF. The CDR3 nucleotides read TGTGCCAGCAGTCGCCAGGGAATTAATCAGCCCCAGCATTTT.

The CDR3 loop reads CASSEVRGLSYEQYF. The CDR3 coding sequence is TGTGCCAGCAGTGAAGTGCGCGGACTCTCCTACGAGCAGTACTTC. The V call is TRBV6-1, the J call TRBJ2-7, with TRBD2 as a possible D gene (5 bases). The CDR3 contains 15 residues. Germline-derived CDR1 and CDR2 are MNHNS and SASEGT. Trimming took 1 base from V and 0 from J, leaving 10 bases between them.

The CDR3 DNA sequence: TGTGCCAGCAGTTTAACGGGGGAATGGACTGAAGCTTTCTTT. Translating gives CASSLTGEWTEAFF. The V and J genes are TRBV28 and TRBJ1-1; perhaps TRBD1 as D (5 bases). Germline loops: CDR1 MDHEN, CDR2 SYDVKM. The CDR3 spans 14 residues. The V and J ends lost 2 bases and 5 bases respectively, with 12 bases between them.

V is TRBV6-6 and J is TRBJ1-1; weak D call: TRBD1 (6 bases). The CDR3 spans 16 residues. CDR1 and CDR2 from the germline V gene are MNHNY and SVGAGI (reference sequence). V was cut by 2 bases and J by 3 bases, with 16 bases left in between. CDR3 amino acids: CASSYLLGAGDTEAFF. For the CDR3, the DNA is TGTGCCAGCAGTTACCTCTTAGGAGCAGGGGACACTGAAGCTTTCTTT.

CDR3: CASSSGLKRYGYTF. CDR3 in DNA: TGTGCCAGCAGCTCAGGACTGAAGAGGTATGGCTACACCTTC. The chain joins TRBV2 to TRBJ1-2; D gene ambiguous. Germline loops: CDR1 SNHLY, CDR2 FYNNEI. The V end was cut by 6 bases, the J end by 5 bases, with 16 bases between. The CDR3 contains 14 residues.

The CDR3 nucleotides are TGTGCCAGTAGGTCGGGAGGGACCGGCTACACCTTC. It is translated as CASRSGGTGYTF. This rearrangement joins TRBV19 to TRBJ1-2; a weak D match, TRBD1 (5 bases). The CDR3 has 12 amino acids. V was cut by 6 bases and J by 8 bases, with 13 bases left in between. CDR1 is LNHDA, CDR2 SQIVND, per germline (reference sequence).

V usage is TRBV21-1 and J usage is TRBJ1-2; TRBD1, the D gene given by the table, was not confirmed from the DNA. TRBV21-1 is described as a pseudogene. The CDR3 loop spans 14 amino acids. CDR3 sequence (DNA): TGTGCCAGCGATCTGAAATGGGGGCTAGATGGCTACACCTTC. The encoded protein is CASDLKWGLDGYTF.

The chain recombines TRBV7-9 with TRBJ1-2; TRBD1 matches 8 bases. V lost 5 bases and J lost 8; bases outside the gene matches: 4. Germline CDR1 reads SEHNR; CDR2 reads FQNEAQ (reference sequence). The CDR3 spans 12 residues. CDR3 in DNA: TGTGCCAGCAGCCCACAGGGGGGAGGCTACACCTTC. It yields the protein CASSPQGGGYTF.

The chain carries TRBV29-1 and TRBJ2-1, with TRBD2 identical over 10 bases. The V and J ends lost 7 bases and 7 bases, in that order; junction bases with no gene match: 13. Germline CDR1 is SQVTM and CDR2 is ANQGSEA. The CDR3 has 15 residues. The CDR3 nucleotides are TGCAGCGGTTGGCTCAGCGGGAGGGGTAGAAATGAGCAGTTCTTC. Translating it yields CSGWLSGRGRNEQFF.

This chain's CDR3 is CASSLAYGTEAFF. The CDR3 coding sequence is TGTGCCAGCAGCTTAGCGTACGGCACTGAAGCTTTCTTT. The chain uses TRBV7-6 and TRBJ1-1; no firm D call. Trimming pared 0 bases from V and 4 bases from J, leaving 6 bases between. This CDR3 is built from 13 residues. CDR1 is SGHVS and CDR2 is FNYEAQ in the germline V gene. The full variable domain, completed using reference TRBV7-6 and TRBJ1-1, is GAGVSQSPRYKVTKRGQDVALRCDPISGHVSLYWYRQALGQGPEFLTYFNYEAQQDKSGLPNDRFSAERPEGSISTLTIQRTEQRDSAMYRCASSLAYGTEAFFGQGTRLTVV.

V gene TRBV3-1 (or the pseudogene TRBV3-2) combines with J gene TRBJ1-1; a weak D match, TRBD1 (5 bases). Germline V gene lookup returns CDR1 LGHDT and CDR2 YNNKEL (reference sequence). V was clipped by 6 bases and J by 1 base, with 9 bases between them. The CDR3 contains 13 residues. For the CDR3, the DNA is TGTGCCAGCAGTCCGGACACGAACACTGAAGCTTTCTTT. Its translation: CASSPDTNTEAFF.

The rearrangement uses TRBV27 and TRBJ2-1; D possibly corresponds to TRBD2 (6 bases). Trimming removed 1 base from V and 5 bases from J, with 12 bases in between. Germline CDR1 is MNHEY and CDR2 is SMNVEV (reference sequence). This CDR3 is built from 15 residues. The CDR3 bases are TGTGCCAGCAGTTTATTGGGGGAGGTCCACAATGAGCAGTTCTTC. Translation gives CASSLLGEVHNEQFF.

This sequence joins TRBV4-1 and TRBJ1-3, with D perhaps matching TRBD1 (5 bases). This CDR3 spans 16 amino acids. Germline CDR1 MGHRA, CDR2 YSYEKL. V shed 1 base and J shed 0 bases, with 10 bases lying between them. CDR3 protein: CASSQVTGVSGNTIYF. DNA of the CDR3: TGCGCCAGCAGCCAAGTTACGGGGGTCTCTGGAAACACCATATATTTT.

This clone appeared once. This sequence joins TRBV7-2 and TRBJ2-3; 8 bases match TRBD1. Germline V gene sequence: CDR1 SGHTA, CDR2 FQGNSA. CDR3 size: 15 residues. The trim removed 0 bases at V and 4 bases at J, leaving 3 bases unmatched. Here the CDR3 reads CASSLADREADTQYF. DNA of the CDR3: TGTGCCAGCAGCTTAGCGGACAGGGAGGCAGATACGCAGTATTTT.

V is TRBV4-1 and J is TRBJ2-1; a possible D gene is TRBD1 (7 bases). Trimming pared 0 bases from V and 4 bases from J, leaving 16 bases between. The CDR3 totals 17 residues. Germline CDR1 MGHRA, CDR2 YSYEKL. The CDR3 loop is CASSQDLAGQPYNEQFF. Here the CDR3 DNA reads TGCGCCAGCAGCCAAGATTTGGCGGGACAGCCTTACAATGAGCAGTTCTTC.

In DNA, the CDR3 is TGTGCCAGCAGTGCCCCGGGGGTCGGAGGCTACACCTTC. Translation gives CASSAPGVGGYTF. The chain carries TRBV25-1 and TRBJ1-2; D possibly corresponds to TRBD1 (5 bases). Germline V gives CDR1 MGHDK, CDR2 SYGVNS. The CDR3 consists of 13 residues. V lost 4 bases and J lost 8, with 14 bases in between.

The chain couples TRBV30 to TRBJ1-2, with D perhaps matching TRBD1 (6 bases). Germline V gene data show CDR1 as GTSNPN and CDR2 as SVGIG (reference sequence). The CDR3 totals 9 residues. The CDR3, as DNA: TGTGAGAGGGGGTATGGCTACACCTTC. It translates to CERGYGYTF.

This clone turned up a few times. The rearrangement uses TRBV7-9 and TRBJ1-2, with 7 bases matching TRBD1. CDR3 length: 17 residues. The germline gives CDR1 SEHNR, CDR2 FQNEAQ (reference sequence). J lost 2 bases, V lost 3 bases, and 12 bases had no gene match. The chain's CDR3 is CASSFTVGGDQNYGYTF. The CDR3 nucleotides are TGTGCCAGCAGCTTCACAGTAGGGGGCGATCAAAACTATGGCTACACCTTC.

V usage is TRBV24-1 and J usage is TRBJ1-1; D gene unclear. Deletions cut 7 bases from V and 0 bases from J, with 8 bases between. CDR1 and CDR2 from the germline V gene are KGHDR and SFDVKD. This CDR3 contains 13 residues. The CDR3 sequence is CATRAPMNTEAFF. The CDR3 DNA reads TGTGCCACCAGGGCACCCATGAACACTGAAGCTTTCTTT.

The chain is built from TRBV27 and TRBJ1-1; possibly TRBD1 for D (6 bases). CDR1 is MNHEY, CDR2 SMNVEV, per germline (reference sequence). The CDR3 spans 14 residues. V lost 4 bases and J lost 5, with 14 bases in between. In DNA, the CDR3 is TGTGCCAGCAGTTGGACAGTGGCCGGGACTGAAGCTTTCTTT. It translates to CASSWTVAGTEAFF.

V gene TRBV6-5 combines with J gene TRBJ1-1; no firm D call. This CDR3 has 15 amino acids. V lost 6 bases, J lost 5 bases, and 19 bases lay in between. Germline V gene data show CDR1 as MNHEY and CDR2 as SVGAGI. CDR3 nucleotides: TGTGCCAGCAGCGCCGTAGAGGGTGGAAGAACTGAAGCTTTCTTT. This codes for CASSAVEGGRTEAFF.

The rearrangement joins TRBV30 to TRBJ2-3, with 8 bases identical to TRBD2. V was clipped by 0 bases and J by 7 bases; unmatched bases: 6. Germline-derived CDR1 and CDR2 are GTSNPN and SVGIG (reference sequence). This CDR3 contains 14 residues. The CDR3 coding sequence is TGTGCCTGGAGTGTTGGGGGACTAGAAAATACGCAGTATTTT. Translation gives CAWSVGGLENTQYF.

The chain employs TRBV10-3 and TRBJ2-4; D call uncertain. The germline V and J ends were trimmed by 0 bases and 0 bases, with 9 bases remaining between them. The length of the CDR3 is 16 residues. Germline CDR1 is ENHRY and CDR2 is SYGVKD. CDR3 residues: CAISESVAVAKNIQYF. In nucleotides, the CDR3 is TGTGCCATCAGTGAGTCTGTGGCGGTAGCCAAAAACATTCAGTACTTC.

The rearrangement links TRBV29-1 to TRBJ2-7, with D hard to call. Germline V lookup: CDR1 SQVTM, CDR2 ANQGSEA. Trimming left V 6 bases short and J 0 bases short, with 12 bases between. The CDR3 runs 13 residues. The CDR3 nucleotides are TGCAGCGTCGTTCTGACTGCCTCCTACGAGCAGTACTTC. It codes for CSVVLTASYEQYF.

This chain uses TRBV28 with TRBJ2-7; 13 bases match TRBD2. The CDR3 runs to 16 residues. The V gene end was trimmed by 2 bases and the J gene end by 2 bases; junction bases not matched to a gene: 3. In germline, CDR1 is MDHEN, CDR2 SYDVKM. The CDR3 DNA is TGTGCCAGCAGTTTAGACGGGACTAGCGGGACCTACGAGCAGTACTTC. Translated, it gives CASSLDGTSGTYEQYF. Supplemented by reference TRBV28 and TRBJ2-7, the full variable domain reads DVKVTQSSRYLVKRTGEKVFLECVQDMDHENMFWYRQDPGLGLRLIYFSYDVKMKEKGDIPEGYSVSREKKERFSLILESASTNQTSMYLCASSLDGTSGTYEQYFGPGTRLTVT.

V usage is TRBV12-3 or TRBV12-4 and J usage is TRBJ2-5; D ambiguous. Trimming shortened V by 3 bases and J by 5 bases, and 4 bases separated the two germline ends. This CDR3 spans 11 amino acids. The CDR3 bases are TGTGCCAGCAGTTTCGCGGAGACCCAGTACTTC. This sequence encodes CASSFAETQYF.